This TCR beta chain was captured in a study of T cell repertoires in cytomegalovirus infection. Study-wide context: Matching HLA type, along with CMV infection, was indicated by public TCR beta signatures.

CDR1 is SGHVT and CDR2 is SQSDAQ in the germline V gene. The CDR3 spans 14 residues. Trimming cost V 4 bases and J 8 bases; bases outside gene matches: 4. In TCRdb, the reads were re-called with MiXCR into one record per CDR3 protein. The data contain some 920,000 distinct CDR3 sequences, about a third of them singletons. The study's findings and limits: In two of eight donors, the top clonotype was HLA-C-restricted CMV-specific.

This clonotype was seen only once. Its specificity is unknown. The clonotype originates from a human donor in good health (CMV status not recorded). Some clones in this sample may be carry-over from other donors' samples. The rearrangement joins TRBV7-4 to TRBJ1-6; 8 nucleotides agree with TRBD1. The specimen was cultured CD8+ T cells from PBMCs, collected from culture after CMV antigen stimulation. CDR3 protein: CASSSGGVDSPLHF. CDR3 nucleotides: TGTGCCAGCAGCTCAGGGGGCGTTGATTCACCCCTCCACTTT.